These 8 T cell receptor beta chains came from one sample sequenced in a study of cytomegalovirus exposure and HLA in healthy donors. PCR amplification relied on 60 Vbeta primers (plus 13 Jbeta primers). Using immunoSEQ multiplex PCR, the repertoire was profiled, and TCRdb retains in-frame clones only, with some absent. The repertoire consists of about 160,000 clones, with roughly 84% occurring once and the leading ten covering roughly 1.5%. The sequenced material came from PBMCs. The source is a woman aged 18-29 years in good health and CMV-seronegative.

In this sample, this clone turned up a few times. The chain recombines TRBV11-2 with TRBJ1-2; D unclear. CDR3 length: 13 amino acids. Trimming took 6 bases from V and 0 from J, leaving 8 bases between them. In germline, CDR1 is SGHAT, CDR2 FQNNGV. The CDR3 region is CASSSSSNYGYTF. The CDR3 bases are TGTGCCAGCAGTTCTTCTTCTAACTATGGCTACACCTTC.

The chain recombines TRBV5-1 with TRBJ2-7; 8 nucleotides match TRBD1. This CDR3 is built from 13 residues. Germline values: CDR1 SGHRS, CDR2 YFSETQ. The V and J ends lost 0 bases and 9 bases, in that order; junction bases with no gene match: 5. The CDR3 loop is CASSLGGDRGQYF. The DNA for the CDR3 is TGCGCCAGCAGCTTGGGGGGTGACAGGGGGCAGTACTTC.

This clone was seen once. The gene calls are TRBV6-1 and TRBJ1-2; D might be TRBD1 (5 bases). The CDR3 runs to 11 residues. The V end lost 6 bases, the J end lost 8 bases, and 10 bases lay between the germline ends. Per germline, CDR1 MNHNS and CDR2 SASEGT. Written as DNA, the CDR3 is TGTGCCAGCAGCCCCCGGGGGGGCTACACCTTC. Translation: CASSPRGGYTF.

The rearrangement joins TRBV6-5 to TRBJ2-7, with unresolved D. Germline V gives CDR1 MNHEY, CDR2 SVGAGI. Trimming took off 6 bases at V and 3 bases at J, with 9 bases between the two ends. There are 12 residues in the CDR3. The CDR3 here is CASSPPGYEQYF. Here the CDR3 DNA reads TGTGCCAGCAGCCCCCCGGGCTACGAGCAGTACTTC.

The rearrangement links TRBV4-1 to TRBJ2-3; 8 bases agree with TRBD2. Trimming cost V 1 base and J 2 bases; bases outside gene matches: 5. CDR1 is MGHRA, CDR2 YSYEKL, per germline. The CDR3 sequence is 16 residues long. The CDR3 sequence is CASSQGGRGDTDTQYF. DNA for the CDR3: TGCGCCAGCAGCCAAGGGGGGCGGGGGGACACAGATACGCAGTATTTT.

This clone was counted once. This rearrangement joins TRBV14 to TRBJ2-1, with D tentatively TRBD1 (6 bases). Deletions cut 0 bases from V and 11 bases from J, with 8 bases between. The CDR3 totals 12 residues. Germline V lookup: CDR1 SGHDN, CDR2 FVKESK. Written as DNA, the CDR3 is TGTGCCAGCAGCCAAGAAAGGGGGAAGCAGTTCTTC. It specifies CASSQERGKQFF.

The chain carries TRBV11-3 and TRBJ1-2, with D possibly being TRBD1 (5 bases). CDR3 size: 13 residues. The germline V gene has CDR1 SGHNT and CDR2 YENEEA. Trimming removed 6 bases at V and 2 bases at J, with 10 bases between. CDR3 residues: CASSFRENYGYTF. The CDR3, as DNA: TGTGCCAGCAGTTTCAGGGAAAACTATGGCTACACCTTC.

The CDR3 sequence is CASLRLGRGDGQYF. CDR3 nucleotides: TGTGCCAGCCTCCGTCTGGGGCGCGGGGATGGGCAGTACTTC. The V call is TRBV6-1, the J call TRBJ2-7, with D possibly TRBD2 on 6 matching bases. Germline V lookup: CDR1 MNHNS, CDR2 SASEGT. This CDR3 region has 14 residues. Trimming stripped 8 bases from V and 9 bases from J, with 23 bases between.